The rows below give T cell receptor beta chains drawn from one sample of a study of cytomegalovirus exposure and HLA in healthy donors. The method was immunoSEQ multiplex PCR; TCRdb's version includes in-frame clones alone and lacks a portion of them. The data hold 130,000 or so clones, with less than 75% observed a single time. What was sequenced was PBMCs. These receptors came from a woman aged 40-49 years in good health and CMV-seropositive. Both conserved end residues are trimmed from each CDR3. Fields, in order: CDR3 length, V gene, D gene, CDR3 protein. A D gene is named only where the DNA matches it firmly.

>14|TRBV28|TRBD2
ASSFMRGGAYNEQF
>14|TRBV4-1|TRBD1
ASSQGQGVAKNIQY
>10|TRBV30|TRBD1
AWSVTGGGYT
>13|TRBV10-3|NA
AISGHKMMNTEAF
>16|TRBV19|TRBD2
AASPGSGGAVGANVLT
>14|TRBV5-8|NA
ASSTLGGPGANVLT
>12|TRBV5-1|TRBD1
ASSPDRGGYEQY
>11|TRBV28|TRBD1
ASGKTGGNEQF
>12|TRBV6-6|NA
ASSQGGAWEKLF
>12|TRBV6-1|TRBD2
ASRQLADTDTQY
>12|TRBV6-6|TRBD1
ASRSLSGGTEAF
>13|TRBV5-8|NA
ASSLGVGGNQPQH
>13|TRBV4-2|NA
ASSQGIVGGREAF
>13|TRBV5-1|NA
ASSFGPERDQPQH
>13|TRBV28|TRBD2
ASSGGTSGSREQF
>13|TRBV4-3|TRBD2
ASSRLAGDTGELF
>12|TRBV7-9|NA
ASSYDTGSDEQY
>11|TRBV2|NA
ASTQDQNTEAF
>12|TRBV10-3|TRBD2
AHRGGEQGGELF
>13|TRBV7-2|TRBD1
ASSLAGTGDYEQY
>12|TRBV6-4|TRBD1
ASSVTGGTDTQY
>13|TRBV7-9|NA
ASSSGGRGNEKLF
>15|TRBV5-1|NA
ASSFDYGLTKSYEQY
>14|TRBV28|TRBD1
ASSLFSGTGRNEQY
>12|TRBV6-1|NA
ASIGTGLPYEQY
>19|TRBV7-6|TRBD2
ASSLVPAGTSGNTRTDTQY
>13|TRBV5-1|NA
ASSSVGVGNTEAF
>10|TRBV6-6|TRBD1
ASSYSGGEQY
>13|TRBV18|NA
ASSPSGHENTEAF
>15|TRBV9|TRBD2
ASSETSGGANTGELF
>12|TRBV5-6|NA
ASSLPGANYGYT
>11|TRBV11-1|NA
ASSSDRQETQY
>12|TRBV2|TRBD1
ASTMGGQVNGYT
>12|TRBV5-6|NA
ASSLGRETSPLH
>14|TRBV12-5|NA
ASGLGGRGTTDTQY
>12|TRBV5-1|TRBD2
ASSLSGGDYEQY
>11|TRBV7-9|NA
ASSREDEFGYT
>13|TRBV5-1|NA
ASSSSGAADEKLF
>11|TRBV6-5|NA
ASRLQGDQPQH
>13|TRBV6-4|TRBD2
ASSATSGGWGEQF
>11|TRBV5-4|TRBD2
ASSLGGGETQY
>10|TRBV10-3|NA
AISGSNQPQH
>12|TRBV7-2|NA
ASSLSGKNQPQH
>12|TRBV4-3|TRBD1
ASSQITGDYGYT
>11|TRBV18|NA
ASSPGGGETQY
>12|TRBV4-2|TRBD2
ASSREGNTGELF
>16|TRBV4-1|NA
ASSQLFSPLGENNEQF
>12|TRBV9|NA
ASSEGHQGTEAF
>13|TRBV27|TRBD2
ASSFLAGSHNEQF
>15|TRBV19|TRBD2
ASSIRKSGRQGETQY
>10|TRBV5-4|NA
ASSLNLAVQY
>13|TRBV7-8|TRBD2
ASSPGGMPVTEQF
>10|TRBV29-1|NA
SVGQVGDTQY
>11|TRBV4-3|NA
ASSQDQAYGYT
>13|TRBV28|NA
ASSSGTPSSYEQY
>15|TRBV4-2|NA
ASSLLPRDFLGGEQF
>14|TRBV5-1|TRBD1
ASSLAPQGAYETQY
>13|TRBV30|TRBD1
AWSVTPTGGQPQH
>13|TRBV11-2|NA
ASSLDPRVARLAF
>14|TRBV11-2|NA
ASSHYRDVISGTQY